This TCR beta chain was identified in a study of T cells in women clearing cervical HPV infection. Germline V gene sequence: CDR1 DFQATT, CDR2 SNEGSKA (reference sequence). The CDR3 runs 15 residues. Trimming shortened V by 3 bases and J by 0 bases, and 12 bases separated the two germline ends. As for this clone: The observed sequence ends 3 residues before the CDR3 terminus, with the missing tail filled in from the germline J gene.

Data came from immunoSEQ multiplex PCR; TCRdb stores just in-frame clones and leaves some out. The sample table sets out roughly 34,000 clones. Dot-blot hybridization genotyped cervical HPV amplified with MY09/MY11 PCR. The origin of this receptor is a woman between 18 and 69 years old with a cervical HPV16 infection that either progressed to CIN3+ or cleared (not recorded which). Input material: blood buffy coat. The V gene is TRBV20-1, the J gene TRBJ2-1; D is perhaps TRBD2 (6 bases). The CDR3 reads CSASGGDPSYNEQFF. Incomplete CDR3 DNA: TGCAGTGCTAGTGGCGGGGATCCCTCCTACAATGAG.